What follows is one T cell receptor (beta chain) and its context. Germline CDR1 SGHRS, CDR2 YFSETQ. V shed 3 bases, J shed 5 bases, and the junction held 10 bases outside the gene matches. The CDR3 contains 16 residues. This sample was included in a study of blood T cell repertoires in COVID-19. Produced via immunoSEQ multiplex PCR; TCRdb's table is partial and in-frame only. The data show approximately 170,000 clones, 80% to 90% seen once. Specimen: peripheral blood. The sequence was collected from a young man who had recovered from COVID-19. This chain connects TRBV5-1 to TRBJ2-7; 11 bases agree with TRBD2. The CDR3 here is CASSSLLPGLADEQYF. CDR3 nucleotide sequence: TGCGCCAGCAGCTCCCTGCTACCGGGACTAGCGGACGAGCAGTACTTC.